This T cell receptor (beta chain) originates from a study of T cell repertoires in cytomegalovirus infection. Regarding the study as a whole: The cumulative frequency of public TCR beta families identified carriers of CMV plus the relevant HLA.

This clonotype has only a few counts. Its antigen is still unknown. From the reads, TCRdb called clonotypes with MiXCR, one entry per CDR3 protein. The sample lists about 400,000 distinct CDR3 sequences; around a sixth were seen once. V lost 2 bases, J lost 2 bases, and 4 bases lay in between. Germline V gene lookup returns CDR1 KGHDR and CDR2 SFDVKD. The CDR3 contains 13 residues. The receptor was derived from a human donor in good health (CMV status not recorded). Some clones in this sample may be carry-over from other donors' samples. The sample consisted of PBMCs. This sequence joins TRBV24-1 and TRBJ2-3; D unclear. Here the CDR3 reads CATSDSATDTQYF. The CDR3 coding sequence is TGTGCCACCAGTGATTCCGCCACAGATACGCAGTATTTT.